This T cell receptor beta chain is drawn from a study of T cell responses to AZD1222 COVID-19 vaccine. A remark on this clone: Its antigen remains unknown.

TCRdb's table, derived via immunoSEQ multiplex PCR, lists solely in-frame clones and lacks some. There are 90,000 to 120,000 clones in the sample; 75% to 95% occur only once, and 5.5% to 7% lies in the top ten. Study results and caveats: White British people made up most donors, females outnumbered males, and clonal diversity was possibly underestimated.

Between the trimmed V and J ends, which lost 5 bases and 3 bases, there was a span of 14 bases. From germline, CDR1 is SGHTA and CDR2 FQGNSA. The CDR3 is 14 residues long. The receptor comes from an adult who received the AZD1222 COVID-19 vaccine. V usage is TRBV7-2 and J usage is TRBJ2-7; a possible D gene is TRBD2 (6 bases). The specimen comprised peripheral blood, sampled 28 days after the second AZD1222 dose. In nucleotides, the CDR3 is TGTGCCAGCAGCCCTAGGCACGGGGGCTACGAGCAGTACTTC. It yields the protein CASSPRHGGYEQYF.